Listed here are 21 T cell receptor beta chains from one sample, sequenced in a study of cytomegalovirus exposure and HLA in healthy donors. Use of 60 Vbeta and 13 Jbeta primers characterized the PCR. Assay: immunoSEQ multiplex PCR; the TCRdb copy retains only in-frame clones and omits some. The table includes some 140,000 clones, approximately 80% detected once. Sequencing input: PBMCs. These receptor sequences come from a man aged 30 to 45 in good health and CMV-seropositive.

The V gene is TRBV28, the J gene TRBJ1-5; D may be TRBD1 (5 bases). The CDR3 totals 14 residues. V lost 2 bases to trimming and J lost 4 bases, with 9 bases between them. Germline CDR1 and CDR2: MDHEN and SYDVKM. This chain's CDR3 is CASSLDSRNQPQHF. In nucleotides, the CDR3 is TGTGCCAGCAGTTTAGACAGCCGAAATCAGCCCCAGCATTTT.

The table lists this clone with a few counts. The J gene is TRBJ1-1, the V gene TRBV5-1, with D unresolved. The V and J ends lost 1 base and 3 bases respectively, with 16 bases between them. Germline V CDR1 and CDR2: SGHRS, YFSETQ. The CDR3 has 16 residues. The CDR3 nucleotides read TGCGCCAGCAGCTTGTCTGCGCATACCCGGGACACTGAAGCTTTCTTT. Protein: CASSLSAHTRDTEAFF.

The J gene is TRBJ2-1, the V gene TRBV11-1, with D perhaps TRBD2 (5 bases). The V end lost 5 bases, the J end lost 5 bases, and 16 bases lay between the germline ends. In germline, CDR1 is SGHAT, CDR2 FQDESV (reference sequence). This CDR3 comprises 15 residues. CDR3 sequence (DNA): TGTGCCAGCAGCAGATTACCAGGACTTAACAATGAGCAGTTCTTC. The encoded protein is CASSRLPGLNNEQFF.

The chain uses TRBV7-9 and TRBJ2-3, with 8 bases that match TRBD1. The CDR3 contains 16 residues. V shed 3 bases, J shed 5 bases, and the junction held 10 bases outside the gene matches. Looked up from germline, CDR1 is SEHNR and CDR2 is FQNEAQ (reference sequence). The DNA of the CDR3 is TGTGCCAGCAGCTTGGGGGCGACAGGGGCGGGAGATACGCAGTATTTT. Translation gives CASSLGATGAGDTQYF.

The chain links TRBV10-3 to TRBJ2-7; D is uncertain. V was trimmed by 2 bases and J by 0 bases, leaving 8 bases between them. CDR1 is ENHRY and CDR2 is SYGVKD in the germline V gene. The CDR3 is 14 amino acids. The CDR3 nucleotides are TGTGCCATCAGTGAGGGTACTAACTCCTACGAGCAGTACTTC. It yields the protein CAISEGTNSYEQYF.

The chain combines TRBV4-1 with TRBJ2-6, with 9 bases lining up with TRBD1. The V and J ends lost 2 bases and 1 base, in that order; junction bases with no gene match: 6. This CDR3 comprises 18 residues. The germline CDR1 and CDR2 sequences are MGHRA and YSYEKL. CDR3 residues: CASSQSETGGSGANVLTF. CDR3 bases: TGCGCCAGCAGCCAATCAGAGACAGGGGGATCTGGGGCCAACGTCCTGACTTTC.

In its sample, this clone was seen a few times. This chain connects TRBV2 to TRBJ1-5; maybe TRBD1 (6 bases). V lost 7 bases to trimming and J lost 2 bases, with 18 bases between them. Per the germline V gene, CDR1 is SNHLY and CDR2 is FYNNEI. The CDR3 contains 16 residues. CDR3 protein: CASTQGRLTGNQPQHF. The CDR3 coding sequence is TGTGCCAGCACACAGGGACGATTAACGGGCAATCAGCCCCAGCATTTT.

This chain uses TRBV11-3 with TRBJ2-1; 8 nucleotides align to TRBD1. J lost 8 bases, V lost 2 bases, and 8 bases had no gene match. Germline V gene lookup returns CDR1 SGHNT and CDR2 YENEEA. The length of the CDR3 is 15 residues. The DNA of the CDR3 is TGTGCCAGCAGCTTACGACAGGGGAGTTGGGATGAGCAGTTCTTC. Translating it yields CASSLRQGSWDEQFF.

This chain uses TRBV28 with TRBJ2-7; a possible D gene is TRBD1 (6 bases). The V gene lost 3 bases and the J gene lost 5 bases, with 14 bases spanning the gap. The CDR3 runs to 14 residues. CDR1 and CDR2 from the germline V gene are MDHEN and SYDVKM. The CDR3 DNA reads as TGTGCCAGCAGTTTTGCCCAGGGGTTCCACGAGCAGTACTTC. Protein product: CASSFAQGFHEQYF.

This clone has more than one count but fewer than ten. The J gene is TRBJ2-1, the V gene TRBV2, with D uncertain. The V gene's germline CDR1 is SNHLY and CDR2 FYNNEI. The CDR3 consists of 16 residues. Trimming stripped 3 bases from V and 0 bases from J, with 12 bases between. The CDR3 bases are TGTGCCAGCAGTGATTCGGTCACGAGCTCCTACAATGAGCAGTTCTTC. Amino acids: CASSDSVTSSYNEQFF.

The V gene is TRBV7-8, the J gene TRBJ2-6; the D gene is possibly TRBD2 (6 bases). With 4 bases removed from V and 4 bases from J, the gap between germline ends came to 11 bases. Germline CDR1 reads SGHVS; CDR2 reads FQNEAQ. This CDR3 is built from 15 residues. CDR3 region: CASSSREAGANVLTF. The DNA for the CDR3 is TGTGCCAGCAGCTCCAGGGAGGCAGGGGCCAACGTCCTGACTTTC.

This clone was counted between two and nine times. The chain is built from TRBV6-1 and TRBJ1-1; a weak D match, TRBD1 (5 bases). The V end was cut by 10 bases, the J end by 3 bases, with 12 bases between. The CDR3 contains 12 residues. Germline CDR1 MNHNS, CDR2 SASEGT. As DNA, the CDR3 is TGTGCCACCCGGCAGGGCTACACTGAAGCTTTCTTT. As protein: CATRQGYTEAFF.

This clone was seen more than once but under ten times. This chain uses TRBV7-9 with TRBJ2-1; 10 nucleotides agree with TRBD2. The CDR3 length is 15 residues. V gave up 8 bases and J gave up 0 bases; unmatched junction bases: 4. The germline CDR1 and CDR2 sequences are SEHNR and FQNEAQ (reference sequence). CDR3 nucleotides: TGTGCCAGCTTGGGACTAGCGAGCTCCTACAATGAGCAGTTCTTC. Residues: CASLGLASSYNEQFF.

The chain is built from TRBV19 and TRBJ2-1; the D is unclear. The CDR3 sequence is 15 residues long. Trimming left V 1 base short and J 0 bases short, with 7 bases between. Germline assignment: CDR1 LNHDA and CDR2 SQIVND (reference sequence). The CDR3 spells CASSIAAHSYNEQFF. CDR3 in DNA: TGTGCCAGTAGTATAGCAGCGCACTCCTACAATGAGCAGTTCTTC.

The CDR3 loop is CASSLGGFKAAEAFF. In DNA, the CDR3 is TGTGCCAGCAGCCTCGGCGGATTCAAGGCCGCTGAAGCTTTCTTT. This chain joins TRBV11-1 and TRBJ1-1, with D unclear. V lost 5 bases, J lost 6 bases, and 19 bases lay in between. Germline V gives CDR1 SGHAT, CDR2 FQDESV (reference sequence). The CDR3 consists of 15 residues.

The chain is built from TRBV15 and TRBJ1-1; possible D gene TRBD1, 5 bases. V was pared by 3 bases and J by 1 base, with 15 bases between. Germline V CDR1 and CDR2: LNHNV, YYDKDF (reference sequence). The CDR3 extends over 16 amino acids. Here the CDR3 DNA reads TGTGCCACCAGCAGGGGGAAACAGGACACGAACACTGAAGCTTTCTTT. Translation: CATSRGKQDTNTEAFF.

A few counts support this clone. CDR3 sequence (DNA): TGCAGTGCCGGGACAGATACGCAGTATTTT. Translating gives CSAGTDTQYF. The chain recombines TRBV20-1 with TRBJ2-3; D is unclear. The ends were cut back, 6 bases at V and 3 bases at J, with 4 bases in the middle. Germline loops: CDR1 DFQATT, CDR2 SNEGSKA (reference sequence). This CDR3 region has 10 residues.

The sample holds one count of this clone. The chain employs TRBV28 and TRBJ2-2; D perhaps matches TRBD2 (5 bases). Deletions cut 1 base from V and 4 bases from J, with 19 bases between. The CDR3 runs 18 residues. In germline, CDR1 is MDHEN, CDR2 SYDVKM. In DNA form, the CDR3 reads TGTGCCAGCAGTTTATTCCCTTCACGGGCGGGTGGCACCGGGGAGCTGTTTTTT. As protein: CASSLFPSRAGGTGELFF.

This clone was seen a handful of times. The chain couples TRBV6-5 to TRBJ1-1; 7 nucleotides line up with TRBD1. V was pared by 4 bases and J by 3 bases, with 5 bases of the junction left unmatched. The length of the CDR3 is 14 residues. Germline values: CDR1 MNHEY, CDR2 SVGAGI. The CDR3 DNA reads TGTGCCAGCAGTTCGTCAGGGGGATACACTGAAGCTTTCTTT. Residues: CASSSSGGYTEAFF.

The V and J genes are TRBV6-5 and TRBJ2-1; D may be TRBD2 (6 bases). Trimming cost V 0 bases and J 6 bases, with 9 bases left between them. The CDR3 runs 14 residues. The germline V gene has CDR1 MNHEY and CDR2 SVGAGI. CDR3 DNA sequence: TGTGCCAGCAGTTACTCGGGGGGTCTCAATGAGCAGTTCTTC. Its translation is CASSYSGGLNEQFF.

This rearrangement joins TRBV5-4 to TRBJ2-6; 8 nucleotides match TRBD1. The germline gives CDR1 SGHNT, CDR2 YYREEE (reference sequence). J lost 5 bases, V lost 4 bases, and 14 bases had no gene match. The CDR3 is 18 amino acids. As DNA, the CDR3 is TGTGCCAGCAGCCCCCGGGGGACAGGTTCTTTCTGGGCCAACGTCCTGACTTTC. Protein product: CASSPRGTGSFWANVLTF.